These T cell receptor beta chains were read from a single sample in a study of T cell responses to AZD1222 COVID-19 vaccine. Measured with immunoSEQ multiplex PCR; TCRdb has only the in-frame clones, and not every one. The repertoire has nearly 110,000 clones, about nine tenths of them found once; the top ten carry less than 7.5%. Sequencing was performed on peripheral blood, taken 28 days after the second AZD1222 dose. All receptors derive from an adult who received the AZD1222 COVID-19 vaccine. The conserved cysteine and the conserved F or W are not part of the CDR3 here. Each record gives: D gene, V gene, J gene, CDR3 protein. D genes are given only for firm matches.

>TRBD1|TRBV5-6|TRBJ1-3
ASSLGRGPIRNTIY
>-|TRBV4-3|TRBJ1-2
ASSQDRTAGAFYGYT
>-|TRBV4-2|TRBJ2-7
ASSQGAGPLYEQY
>-|TRBV11-3|TRBJ2-7
ASSLFSGAEQY
>TRBD2|TRBV7-8|TRBJ2-3
ASSPGLTSGMADTQY
>-|TRBV11-3|TRBJ1-1
ASSPGGSLNTEAF
>-|TRBV5-1|TRBJ2-2
ASSSGLNTGELF
>TRBD2|TRBV27|TRBJ2-7
ASSVEGKGLPYEQY
>TRBD1|TRBV6-5|TRBJ1-6
ASSKGAGGSPLH
>TRBD2|TRBV11-2|TRBJ2-7
ASSSWGEGLPEQY
>-|TRBV6-6|TRBJ1-1
ASTDSGIMNTEAF
>-|TRBV5-6|TRBJ1-2
ASSLGVLNYGYT
>TRBD1|TRBV5-1|TRBJ2-5
ASRPDRAVETQY
>-|TRBV18|TRBJ2-1
ASSPRNSEAYNEQF
>-|TRBV7-2|TRBJ1-5
ASSYRVGGQPQH
>-|TRBV10-1|TRBJ1-4
ASSDPPGYNNEKLF
>-|TRBV11-2|TRBJ2-7
ASSLSGKRNYEQY
>-|TRBV7-2|TRBJ1-2
ASSLVRQTNYGYT
>-|TRBV5-1|TRBJ1-6
ASSFLSGPLH
>-|TRBV5-5|TRBJ1-5
ASSRGAGNQPQH
>TRBD1|TRBV2|TRBJ1-5
ASSGGQYSNQPQH
>-|TRBV5-1|TRBJ2-1
ASSAGGPYNEQF
>-|TRBV15|TRBJ2-5
ATSRDKLFQETQY
>TRBD1|TRBV19|TRBJ1-5
ASSKGDRGHQPQH
>TRBD1|TRBV5-1|TRBJ2-1
ASSRGQGAYNEQF
>-|TRBV11-2|TRBJ2-7
ASRTGTTYEQY
>TRBD1|TRBV5-6|TRBJ1-2
ASSLGLVTGEVAGYT
>-|TRBV15|TRBJ1-2
ATSRETGSYGYT
>-|TRBV10-3|TRBJ1-2
AIRTDTLYGYT
>-|TRBV3-1/TRBV3-2|TRBJ1-6
ASSQARGSSYNSPLH
>TRBD2|TRBV19|TRBJ2-5
AIAGGETQY
>TRBD1|TRBV7-6|TRBJ2-1
ASSPWDSSTGEQF